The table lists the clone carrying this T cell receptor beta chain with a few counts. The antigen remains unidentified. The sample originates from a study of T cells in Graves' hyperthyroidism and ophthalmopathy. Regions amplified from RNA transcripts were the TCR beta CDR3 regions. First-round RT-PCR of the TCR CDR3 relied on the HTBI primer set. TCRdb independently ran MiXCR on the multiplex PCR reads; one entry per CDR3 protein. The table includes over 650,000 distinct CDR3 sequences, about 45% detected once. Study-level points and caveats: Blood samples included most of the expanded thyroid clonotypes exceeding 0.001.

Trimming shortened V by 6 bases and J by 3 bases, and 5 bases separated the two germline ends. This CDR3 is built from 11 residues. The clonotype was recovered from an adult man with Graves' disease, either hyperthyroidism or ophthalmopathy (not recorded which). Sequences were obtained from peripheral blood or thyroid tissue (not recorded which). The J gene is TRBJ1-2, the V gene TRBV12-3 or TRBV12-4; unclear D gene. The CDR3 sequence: CASRMYYGYTF. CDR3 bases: TGTGCCAGCAGGATGTACTATGGCTACACCTTC.